A selection of T cell receptor beta chains follows, all from one sample in a study of T cells after yellow fever vaccination. TCRdb redid the calling of the 5' RACE reads with MiXCR, one entry per CDR3 protein. The sample consists of under 400,000 distinct CDR3 sequences, around a tenth of them appearing once. The material was PBMCs, obtained on the day of the first yellow fever vaccination. The receptors derive from a man younger than 35 who received the YFV17D yellow fever vaccine. Each CDR3 is given with its conserved first and last residue. The D gene is left open where the match is weak. Only part of the rows carry a size: once, few, many, or a class if the clone is expanded.

v_gene: TRBV5-1
abundance: many
j_gene: TRBJ2-3
len: 14
d_gene: .
CDR3nt: TGCGCCAGCAGCTCCGGATCTAGCACAGATACGCAGTATTTT
CDR3aa: CASSSGSSTDTQYF

v_gene: TRBV25-1
abundance: few
j_gene: TRBJ2-2
len: 13
d_gene: .
CDR3nt: TGTGCCAGCAGTGTGCAGGGTTCCGGGGAGCTGTTTTTT
CDR3aa: CASSVQGSGELFF

v_gene: TRBV9
abundance: .
j_gene: TRBJ2-1
len: 16
d_gene: TRBD2
CDR3nt: TGTGCCAGCAGCCCCGAACTTAGCGGGGGGTTGGGTGAGCAGTTCTTC
CDR3aa: CASSPELSGGLGEQFF

v_gene: TRBV12-3/TRBV12-4
abundance: many
j_gene: TRBJ2-1
len: 16
d_gene: .
CDR3nt: TGTGCCAGCAGCCTCACGGTGGGCCCCACCTACAATGAGCAGTTCTTC
CDR3aa: CASSLTVGPTYNEQFF

v_gene: TRBV7-9
abundance: .
j_gene: TRBJ2-7
len: 13
d_gene: .
CDR3nt: TGTGCCAGCAGCCCCGACAATACCTACGAGCAGTACTTC
CDR3aa: CASSPDNTYEQYF

v_gene: TRBV5-1
abundance: .
j_gene: TRBJ2-3
len: 15
d_gene: TRBD2
CDR3nt: TGCGCCAGCACCTTGGGGGGGGGAAGCACAGATACGCAGTATTTT
CDR3aa: CASTLGGGSTDTQYF

v_gene: TRBV20-1
abundance: .
j_gene: TRBJ2-7
len: 13
d_gene: TRBD1
CDR3nt: TGCAGTGCTGGTCGACAGGGGCTTTACGAGCAGTACTTC
CDR3aa: CSAGRQGLYEQYF

v_gene: TRBV6-2/TRBV6-3
abundance: few
j_gene: TRBJ1-5
len: 13
d_gene: TRBD1
CDR3nt: TGTGCCACCACAGGGGATTTCGATCAGCCCCAGCATTTT
CDR3aa: CATTGDFDQPQHF

v_gene: TRBV20-1
abundance: many
j_gene: TRBJ2-7
len: 11
d_gene: .
CDR3nt: TGCAGTGCTAGCGCGATGGGGGAGCAGTACTTC
CDR3aa: CSASAMGEQYF

v_gene: TRBV7-8
abundance: few
j_gene: TRBJ2-3
len: 15
d_gene: TRBD2
CDR3nt: TGTGCCAGCAGACTCAGCGGGGGGGCCCCAGATACGCAGTATTTT
CDR3aa: CASRLSGGAPDTQYF

v_gene: TRBV5-1
abundance: few
j_gene: TRBJ2-1
len: 17
d_gene: .
CDR3nt: TGCGCCAGCAGCCGCTACTACAGTGTGAGCTCCTACAATGAGCAGTTCTTC
CDR3aa: CASSRYYSVSSYNEQFF

v_gene: TRBV5-1
abundance: .
j_gene: TRBJ2-3
len: 16
d_gene: TRBD2
CDR3nt: TGCGCCAGCAACCCACTAGCGGGGGGAGGCACAGATACGCAGTATTTT
CDR3aa: CASNPLAGGGTDTQYF

v_gene: TRBV5-1
abundance: .
j_gene: TRBJ2-2
len: 14
d_gene: .
CDR3nt: TGCGCCAGCAGCAACGGACAGTACACCGGGGAGCTGTTTTTT
CDR3aa: CASSNGQYTGELFF

v_gene: TRBV6-1
abundance: .
j_gene: TRBJ1-1
len: 12
d_gene: .
CDR3nt: TGTGCCAGCGGTGGACCGTTCGGGGAAGCTTTCTTT
CDR3aa: CASGGPFGEAFF

v_gene: TRBV24-1
abundance: few
j_gene: TRBJ1-2
len: 12
d_gene: .
CDR3nt: TGTGCCACCAGTGACGGCGTATGGGGCTACACCTTC
CDR3aa: CATSDGVWGYTF

v_gene: TRBV5-1
abundance: .
j_gene: TRBJ2-1
len: 17
d_gene: TRBD1
CDR3nt: TGCGCCAGCAGCTTGCGGGCGACAGGGGGCGCGGGGAATGAGCAGTTCTTC
CDR3aa: CASSLRATGGAGNEQFF

v_gene: TRBV12-3/TRBV12-4
abundance: few
j_gene: TRBJ1-5
len: 14
d_gene: .
CDR3nt: TGTGCCAGCAGGGGGGACCGCTCATATCAGCCCCAGCATTTT
CDR3aa: CASRGDRSYQPQHF

v_gene: TRBV7-2
abundance: few
j_gene: TRBJ1-1
len: 14
d_gene: TRBD1
CDR3nt: TGTGCCAGCAGCTCGAGGGGGCGAGGGCTTGAAGCTTTCTTT
CDR3aa: CASSSRGRGLEAFF

v_gene: TRBV19
abundance: .
j_gene: TRBJ1-5
len: 14
d_gene: TRBD1
CDR3nt: TGTGCCAGTAGTTTCCGGGACAGAAATCAGCCCCAGCATTTT
CDR3aa: CASSFRDRNQPQHF

v_gene: TRBV7-9
abundance: few
j_gene: TRBJ1-1
len: 16
d_gene: .
CDR3nt: TGTGCCAGCAGACGGACCAGGACAGAAATGAACACTGAAGCTTTCTTT
CDR3aa: CASRRTRTEMNTEAFF

v_gene: TRBV20-1
abundance: .
j_gene: TRBJ2-3
len: 15
d_gene: TRBD2
CDR3nt: TGCAGTGCTCGGCGAGCGGGGCTTAGCACAGATACGCAGTATTTT
CDR3aa: CSARRAGLSTDTQYF

v_gene: TRBV7-9
abundance: .
j_gene: TRBJ2-3
len: 13
d_gene: .
CDR3nt: TGTGCCAGCAGCCCAAGGTGGGCAGATACGCAGTATTTT
CDR3aa: CASSPRWADTQYF

v_gene: TRBV5-1
abundance: .
j_gene: TRBJ1-6
len: 13
d_gene: .
CDR3nt: TGCGCCAGCAGCTGGGACCTTGGCTCACCCCTCCACTTT
CDR3aa: CASSWDLGSPLHF

v_gene: TRBV5-1
abundance: .
j_gene: TRBJ2-3
len: 13
d_gene: .
CDR3nt: TGCGCCAGCATCGGGACTTACGGAGATACGCAGTATTTT
CDR3aa: CASIGTYGDTQYF

v_gene: TRBV6-2/TRBV6-3
abundance: few
j_gene: TRBJ2-3
len: 17
d_gene: .
CDR3nt: TGTGCCAGCAGTTACTCGCGAGCCAGGAACGCAGCGATTACGCAGTATTTT
CDR3aa: CASSYSRARNAAITQYF

v_gene: TRBV3-1
abundance: many
j_gene: TRBJ2-7
len: 15
d_gene: .
CDR3nt: TGTGCCAGCAGCCAAGATAGGGCCACCCCCTACGAGCAGTACTTC
CDR3aa: CASSQDRATPYEQYF

v_gene: TRBV6-2/TRBV6-3
abundance: .
j_gene: TRBJ2-4
len: 17
d_gene: .
CDR3nt: TGTGCCAGCAGTTACGAAGTGGGTTTGGTGACCAAAAACATTCAGTACTTC
CDR3aa: CASSYEVGLVTKNIQYF

v_gene: TRBV25-1
abundance: few
j_gene: TRBJ1-1
len: 13
d_gene: .
CDR3nt: TGTGCCAGTTCAGGGACTCGGAGGACTGAAGCTTTCTTT
CDR3aa: CASSGTRRTEAFF

v_gene: TRBV12-3/TRBV12-4
abundance: many
j_gene: TRBJ2-1
len: 16
d_gene: TRBD2
CDR3nt: TGTGCCAGCACTTCAAGCCTAGCGGGGGTTACGAATGAGCAGTTCTTC
CDR3aa: CASTSSLAGVTNEQFF

v_gene: TRBV29-1
abundance: .
j_gene: TRBJ2-5
len: 12
d_gene: .
CDR3nt: TGCAGCGTTGAATGGTTAGGGGAGACCCAGTACTTC
CDR3aa: CSVEWLGETQYF

v_gene: TRBV7-9
abundance: many
j_gene: TRBJ2-1
len: 16
d_gene: .
CDR3nt: TGTGCCAGCAGCTTAGGTCCCTCCGCCGGGGCTGAGGAGCAGTTCTTC
CDR3aa: CASSLGPSAGAEEQFF

v_gene: TRBV12-3/TRBV12-4
abundance: few
j_gene: TRBJ2-4
len: 13
d_gene: .
CDR3nt: TGTGCCAGCAGTTTGGCAGGGATGGACATTCAGTACTTC
CDR3aa: CASSLAGMDIQYF

v_gene: TRBV5-6
abundance: few
j_gene: TRBJ2-5
len: 13
d_gene: .
CDR3nt: TGTGCCAGCAGCTTGGGGACCACTAGTCCCCAGTACTTC
CDR3aa: CASSLGTTSPQYF

v_gene: TRBV18
abundance: few
j_gene: TRBJ1-1
len: 14
d_gene: TRBD1
CDR3nt: TGTGCCAGCTCACCGACAGGGATGAACACTGAAGCTTTCTTT
CDR3aa: CASSPTGMNTEAFF

v_gene: TRBV7-2
abundance: few
j_gene: TRBJ2-7
len: 14
d_gene: .
CDR3nt: TGTGCCAGCAGCCCAGTGGGCTCCTCCTACGAGCAGTACTTC
CDR3aa: CASSPVGSSYEQYF

v_gene: TRBV5-4
abundance: .
j_gene: TRBJ2-2
len: 15
d_gene: .
CDR3nt: TGTGCCAGCAGCTTGGACAGGCTGAACACCTGGGAGCTGTTTTTT
CDR3aa: CASSLDRLNTWELFF

v_gene: TRBV27
abundance: many
j_gene: TRBJ2-3
len: 15
d_gene: TRBD2
CDR3nt: TGTGCCAGCAGTCGCCTAGCGGGGTACACAGATACGCAGTATTTT
CDR3aa: CASSRLAGYTDTQYF

v_gene: TRBV4-2
abundance: many
j_gene: TRBJ2-7
len: 13
d_gene: .
CDR3nt: TGTGCCAGCAGCCAACTGGGAAGGGACGAGCAGTACTTC
CDR3aa: CASSQLGRDEQYF

v_gene: TRBV4-1
abundance: .
j_gene: TRBJ2-1
len: 16
d_gene: .
CDR3nt: TGCGCCAGCAGCCCCCGCGGACCGCAGTCCTACAATGAGCAGTTCTTC
CDR3aa: CASSPRGPQSYNEQFF

v_gene: TRBV11-2
abundance: few
j_gene: TRBJ2-3
len: 13
d_gene: TRBD2
CDR3nt: TGTGGAGTAGGGACTAGCGGGGTAGATACGCAGTATTTT
CDR3aa: CGVGTSGVDTQYF

v_gene: TRBV6-4
abundance: .
j_gene: TRBJ2-1
len: 15
d_gene: TRBD2
CDR3nt: TGTGCCAGCAGTGAAGATGTAGCGGGGTCGAGTGAGCAGTTCTTC
CDR3aa: CASSEDVAGSSEQFF

v_gene: TRBV9
abundance: .
j_gene: TRBJ2-5
len: 15
d_gene: TRBD2
CDR3nt: TGTGCCAGCAGCGGGGGGACTAGCGGACTCGAGACCCAGTACTTC
CDR3aa: CASSGGTSGLETQYF

v_gene: TRBV20-1
abundance: few
j_gene: TRBJ1-5
len: 14
d_gene: TRBD1
CDR3nt: TGCAGTGCTAGAACAGGGGAGGAAAATCAGCCCCAGCATTTT
CDR3aa: CSARTGEENQPQHF

v_gene: TRBV12-3/TRBV12-4
abundance: many
j_gene: TRBJ1-1
len: 13
d_gene: .
CDR3nt: TGTGCCAGCAGTTTTGACGCGAACACTGAAGCTTTCTTT
CDR3aa: CASSFDANTEAFF

v_gene: TRBV7-9
abundance: few
j_gene: TRBJ2-3
len: 14
d_gene: TRBD1
CDR3nt: TGTGCCAGCAGGGACAGGCGGTTCACAGATACGCAGTATTTT
CDR3aa: CASRDRRFTDTQYF

v_gene: TRBV4-1
abundance: .
j_gene: TRBJ2-2
len: 18
d_gene: TRBD2
CDR3nt: TGCGCCAGCAGCCAATTATGGCTAGCGGGGGGAGGAACCGGGGAGCTGTTTTTT
CDR3aa: CASSQLWLAGGGTGELFF

v_gene: TRBV6-6
abundance: few
j_gene: TRBJ2-3
len: 8
d_gene: .
CDR3nt: TGTACCACGGGTACGCAGTATTTT
CDR3aa: CTTGTQYF

v_gene: TRBV4-3
abundance: .
j_gene: TRBJ2-4
len: 16
d_gene: .
CDR3nt: TGCGCCAGCAGCCAAGACCCTTTTCAGGACGGAAACATTCAGTACTTC
CDR3aa: CASSQDPFQDGNIQYF

v_gene: TRBV5-4
abundance: few
j_gene: TRBJ1-1
len: 15
d_gene: .
CDR3nt: TGTGCCAGCAGCTTATCCACCAGGATGAACACTGAAGCTTTCTTT
CDR3aa: CASSLSTRMNTEAFF

v_gene: TRBV7-8
abundance: few
j_gene: TRBJ2-7
len: 13
d_gene: .
CDR3nt: TGTGCCAGCAGCTTAGACTCGGCCTACGAGCAGTACTTC
CDR3aa: CASSLDSAYEQYF

v_gene: TRBV12-3/TRBV12-4
abundance: few
j_gene: TRBJ1-2
len: 13
d_gene: .
CDR3nt: TGTGCCAGCAGTCCGGCCGGGATGCCGTCGAGGACCTTC
CDR3aa: CASSPAGMPSRTF

v_gene: TRBV10-3
abundance: few
j_gene: TRBJ2-5
len: 13
d_gene: .
CDR3nt: TGTGCCATCAGTGAGAGGACTGGCGAGACCCAGTACTTC
CDR3aa: CAISERTGETQYF

v_gene: TRBV4-2
abundance: .
j_gene: TRBJ1-1
len: 15
d_gene: .
CDR3nt: TGTGCCAGCAGCCAGCTGCACGGAGGGAACACTGAAGCTTTCTTT
CDR3aa: CASSQLHGGNTEAFF

v_gene: TRBV12-3/TRBV12-4
abundance: few
j_gene: TRBJ1-1
len: 13
d_gene: .
CDR3nt: TGTGCCAGCAGTATCAGGGAGGACACTGAAGCTTTCTTT
CDR3aa: CASSIREDTEAFF

v_gene: TRBV7-9
abundance: few
j_gene: TRBJ2-5
len: 15
d_gene: .
CDR3nt: TGTGCCAGCAGCTTCTCCCCGGGATACCAAGAGACCCAGTACTTC
CDR3aa: CASSFSPGYQETQYF

v_gene: TRBV19
abundance: once
j_gene: TRBJ2-4
len: 13
d_gene: .
CDR3nt: TGTGCCACTCGGGGAAAAGCCAAAAACATTCAGTACTTC
CDR3aa: CATRGKAKNIQYF

v_gene: TRBV2
abundance: .
j_gene: TRBJ2-5
len: 12
d_gene: TRBD2
CDR3nt: TGTGCCAGGACTAGCGGGGAAGAGACCCAGTACTTC
CDR3aa: CARTSGEETQYF

v_gene: TRBV30
abundance: few
j_gene: TRBJ2-3
len: 13
d_gene: .
CDR3nt: TGTGCCTGGAGTCCGCGGGGCACAGATACGCAGTATTTT
CDR3aa: CAWSPRGTDTQYF

v_gene: TRBV20-1
abundance: few
j_gene: TRBJ2-3
len: 15
d_gene: TRBD2
CDR3nt: TGCAGTGCTAGAGGGACTAGCGGGGGGTCAAATACGCAGTATTTT
CDR3aa: CSARGTSGGSNTQYF

v_gene: TRBV20-1
abundance: .
j_gene: TRBJ1-4
len: 18
d_gene: TRBD1
CDR3nt: TGCAGTGCAGCCGGGACAGGGGGTCAAGTTTCTTCTAATGAAAAACTGTTTTTT
CDR3aa: CSAAGTGGQVSSNEKLFF